These T cell receptor beta chains were read from a single sample in a study of radiation and T cells in renal cell carcinoma. Generated by immunoSEQ multiplex PCR, the TCRdb table keeps only in-frame clones and is missing some. The sample carries around 180,000 clones, around 89% recorded once. This specimen consisted of blood, obtained from a patient whose treatment included radiotherapy and nephrectomy. These receptors all stem from a woman between 50 and 59 years old with renal cell carcinoma. Each CDR3 is given with its conserved first and last residue. Fields, in order: V gene, J gene, D gene, CDR3 DNA, CDR3 protein. D genes are given only for firm matches.

V: TRBV5-5; J: TRBJ2-7; D: TRBD1; DNA: TGTGCCAGCAGCTTTCGACAGGGGCCCTCCTACGAGCAGTACTTC; CDR3: CASSFRQGPSYEQYF
V: TRBV6-1; J: TRBJ2-3; D: -; DNA: TGTGCCAGCAGTGAAGCAGGACACCTCACAGATACGCAGTATTTT; CDR3: CASSEAGHLTDTQYF
V: TRBV9; J: TRBJ1-2; D: -; DNA: TGTGCCAGCAGCCGAGGGGTTATGGGTGGCTACACCTTC; CDR3: CASSRGVMGGYTF
V: TRBV19; J: TRBJ2-6; D: -; DNA: TGTGCCAGTATCAACAGTGCTGGGGCCAACGTCCTGACTTTC; CDR3: CASINSAGANVLTF
V: TRBV6-5; J: TRBJ2-2; D: -; DNA: TGTGCCAGCAGTTACCCTAACACCGGGGAGCTGTTTTTT; CDR3: CASSYPNTGELFF
V: TRBV11-1; J: TRBJ1-2; D: -; DNA: TGTGCCAGCAGCTCGACCGGACTGGAGATCTATGGCTACACCTTC; CDR3: CASSSTGLEIYGYTF
V: TRBV19; J: TRBJ2-6; D: TRBD1; DNA: TGTGCCAGTAGGGGACAGGTGTCCTCTGGGGCCAACGTCCTGACTTTC; CDR3: CASRGQVSSGANVLTF
V: TRBV2; J: TRBJ2-1; D: -; DNA: TGTGCCAGCAGTCACAGGGAAGGCTACAATGAGCAGTTCTTC; CDR3: CASSHREGYNEQFF
V: TRBV5-1; J: TRBJ1-4; D: TRBD1; DNA: TGCGCCAGCAGCTCCAGGACAGGGGGGAATGAAAAACTGTTTTTT; CDR3: CASSSRTGGNEKLFF
V: TRBV6-1; J: TRBJ2-2; D: -; DNA: TGTGCCAGCAGTGAAGGGGTTACCGGGGAGCTGTTTTTT; CDR3: CASSEGVTGELFF
V: TRBV5-1; J: TRBJ1-1; D: -; DNA: TGCGCCAGCAGCTTGGTGCGGGACACTGAAGCTTTCTTT; CDR3: CASSLVRDTEAFF
V: TRBV7-8; J: TRBJ1-3; D: -; DNA: TGTGCCAGCAGCTGGACATCCAGCTCTGGAAACACCATATATTTT; CDR3: CASSWTSSSGNTIYF
V: TRBV15; J: TRBJ2-7; D: TRBD1; DNA: TGTGCCACCAGCAGAAGCGCCGGGACAGGTTACGAGCAGTACTTC; CDR3: CATSRSAGTGYEQYF
V: TRBV19; J: TRBJ1-2; D: -; DNA: TGTGCCAGTATCCAGGCCCTTGGTGACTATGGCTACACCTTC; CDR3: CASIQALGDYGYTF
V: TRBV2; J: TRBJ1-1; D: -; DNA: TGTGCCACCATCAGACAAAGTTCGGGAACTGAAGCTTTCTTT; CDR3: CATIRQSSGTEAFF
V: TRBV2; J: TRBJ1-4; D: -; DNA: TGTGCCAGCAGTGAAGACAGCGCAACTAATGAAAAACTGTTTTTT; CDR3: CASSEDSATNEKLFF
V: TRBV7-9; J: TRBJ2-2; D: TRBD1; DNA: TGTGCCAGCAGCGGGTTCGGGACAGGGAGCACCGGGGAGCTGTTTTTT; CDR3: CASSGFGTGSTGELFF
V: TRBV11-2; J: TRBJ1-1; D: -; DNA: TGTGCCAGCAGCTCCCTGGACAGCCGGGGGGGCACTGAAGCTTTCTTT; CDR3: CASSSLDSRGGTEAFF
V: TRBV6-6; J: TRBJ2-7; D: -; DNA: TGTGCCAGCAGGGACGCCAGGAACTTGCCCTACGAGCAGTACTTC; CDR3: CASRDARNLPYEQYF
V: TRBV7-2; J: TRBJ1-6; D: TRBD1; DNA: TGTGCCAGCAGCTTAGGGACAGGGACTAATTCACCCCTCCACTTT; CDR3: CASSLGTGTNSPLHF